This is a list of T cell receptor beta chains from one sample in a study of T cell responses to AZD1222 COVID-19 vaccine. Only in-frame clones appear in the TCRdb table, and some are missing; sequencing was by immunoSEQ multiplex PCR. The data contain roughly 120,000 clones, approximately 83% of them singletons. Specimen: peripheral blood, collected on day 0 of MenACWY control vaccination. These receptor sequences come from an adult in good health. Both conserved end residues are part of each CDR3. A D gene is named only where the DNA matches it firmly. A row's size may be missing; if present it is once, few, many or a size class.

J,size,D,V,CDR3,DNA
TRBJ1-2,NA,NA,TRBV5-1,CASSLDILKDGYTF,TGCGCCAGCAGCTTGGACATTCTTAAAGATGGCTACACCTTC
TRBJ1-1,NA,NA,TRBV30,CAGGRGETEAFF,TGTGCCGGGGGACGGGGCGAGACTGAAGCTTTCTTT
TRBJ2-7,NA,NA,TRBV4-1,CASSQDPRGRYEQYF,TGCGCCAGCAGCCAAGATCCCAGGGGCCGGTACGAGCAGTACTTC
TRBJ1-6,NA,TRBD1,TRBV5-5,CASSSHRGFNSPLHF,TGTGCCAGCAGCTCCCACAGGGGGTTCAATTCACCCCTCCACTTT
TRBJ2-7,NA,NA,TRBV5-5,CASSAGFLGAYEQYF,TGTGCCAGCAGCGCCGGCTTTCTAGGAGCCTACGAGCAGTACTTC
TRBJ2-1,NA,NA,TRBV11-2,CASSLSPTLYNEQFF,TGTGCCAGCAGCTTGTCTCCCACCCTCTACAATGAGCAGTTCTTC
TRBJ1-1,NA,NA,TRBV3-1/TRBV3-2,CASSHLTGSEAFF,TGTGCCAGCAGCCACCTCACAGGGTCTGAAGCTTTCTTT
TRBJ1-5,NA,NA,TRBV28,CASSLAPRPQHF,TGTGCCAGCAGTTTAGCGCCTCGGCCCCAGCATTTT
TRBJ1-1,NA,NA,TRBV5-5,CASSLSSGAKTEAFF,TGTGCCAGCAGCTTGTCATCGGGGGCGAAGACTGAAGCTTTCTTT
TRBJ1-6,NA,NA,TRBV14,CASSQTAGNSPLHF,TGTGCCAGCAGCCAAACAGCAGGGAATTCACCCCTCCACTTT
TRBJ2-7,NA,TRBD1,TRBV7-3,CASSLSGGYEQYF,TGTGCCAGCAGCTTATCAGGGGGCTACGAGCAGTACTTC
TRBJ2-5,few,NA,TRBV20-1,CSASVGYQETQYF,TGCAGTGCTAGTGTCGGGTACCAAGAGACCCAGTACTTC
TRBJ2-1,few,TRBD2,TRBV2,CASRLVGRVEQFF,TGTGCCAGCCGACTAGTGGGGAGGGTTGAGCAGTTCTTC
TRBJ1-2,NA,NA,TRBV28,CASCLGSFDYGYTF,TGTGCCAGCTGTTTGGGCAGTTTCGACTATGGCTACACCTTC
TRBJ1-6,NA,NA,TRBV30,CAYPSEKQEFYNSPLHF,TGTGCCTACCCCTCAGAAAAGCAGGAGTTCTATAATTCACCCCTCCACTTT
TRBJ1-4,NA,NA,TRBV28,CASRPIGLGEKLFF,TGTGCCAGCAGACCGATAGGGTTGGGGGAAAAACTGTTTTTT
TRBJ2-5,NA,TRBD2,TRBV9,CASSVSSGGGQETQYF,TGTGCCAGCAGCGTCTCTAGCGGGGGAGGCCAAGAGACCCAGTACTTC
TRBJ1-1,NA,NA,TRBV6-5,CASSYSAGRTEAFF,TGTGCCAGCAGTTACTCTGCAGGGAGGACTGAAGCTTTCTTT
TRBJ2-7,NA,NA,TRBV7-9,CASSTDSKTYEQYF,TGTGCCAGCAGCACCGACAGCAAGACCTACGAGCAGTACTTC
TRBJ2-5,NA,TRBD2,TRBV28,CASSLSLAGVRETQYF,TGTGCCAGCAGTTTAAGCCTAGCGGGGGTTAGAGAGACCCAGTACTTC
TRBJ2-3,NA,NA,TRBV4-3,CASSQTGIPDTQYF,TGCGCCAGCAGCCAAACCGGTATCCCAGATACGCAGTATTTT
TRBJ1-5,NA,TRBD1,TRBV4-1,CASSQDVGQGNQPQHF,TGCGCCAGCAGCCAAGATGTGGGACAGGGGAATCAGCCCCAGCATTTT
TRBJ1-5,NA,NA,TRBV24-1,CATSGSGGYQPQHF,TGTGCCACCAGTGGCTCGGGAGGGTATCAGCCCCAGCATTTT
TRBJ2-3,NA,TRBD2,TRBV7-3,CASSLTYSGGAQDTQYF,TGTGCCAGCAGCCTCACTTATAGCGGGGGGGCTCAAGATACGCAGTATTTT
TRBJ1-3,NA,TRBD1,TRBV4-2,CASSQGQGAKGNTIYF,TGTGCCAGCAGCCAAGGACAGGGGGCAAAAGGAAACACCATATATTTT
TRBJ2-7,NA,NA,TRBV6-1,CASSENRVLEQYF,TGTGCCAGCAGTGAAAACAGGGTTCTCGAGCAGTACTTC